Below, 21 T cell receptor beta chains from the same sample are listed, as sequenced in a study of post-analysis software for immune sequencing data. Regarding the study as a whole: In patients, TRBV5-6, TRBV5-1 and TRBV20-1 belonged to 4 or 5 TRBV segments found more frequently than in controls.

These receptors lack a known antigen. Sequencing libraries made from TCR beta cDNA carried unique molecular identifiers. TCRdb reanalysed the PCR reads using MiXCR and keeps one entry per CDR3 protein. The data contain hundreds of thousands of distinct CDR3 sequences, approximately 60% of them seen just once; the ten biggest clones take up about 11%. Sequencing input: blood. The receptors come from a girl under 10 years old with multiple sclerosis.

This rearrangement joins TRBV14 to TRBJ2-1, with 7 bases fitting TRBD1. This CDR3 has 15 residues. Trimming removed 2 bases from V and 4 bases from J; junction bases left unmatched: 5. Looked up from germline, CDR1 is SGHDN and CDR2 is FVKESK. The CDR3 region has the DNA TGTGCCAGCAGCCAACAGGGACAGATATACAATGAGCAGTTCTTC. This codes for CASSQQGQIYNEQFF.

The chain uses TRBV6-6 and TRBJ1-2, with 9 bases fitting TRBD1. Looked up from germline, CDR1 is MNHNY and CDR2 is SVGAGI (reference sequence). Germline trimming cut 2 bases from V and 8 bases from J; bases unmatched to any gene: 6. The CDR3 spans 14 residues. CDR3 nucleotides: TGTGCCAGCAGTTACCCCAGACAGGGGGTCGGCTACACCTTC. Translating gives CASSYPRQGVGYTF.

This clonotype was observed a single time. The CDR3 DNA reads TGCGCCAGCAGCCTAGCTAGGAGAGAGACCCAGTACTTC. The encoded protein is CASSLARRETQYF. This chain links TRBV4-3 with TRBJ2-5, with unresolved D. CDR3 length equals 13 residues. Per the germline V gene, CDR1 is LGHNA and CDR2 is YSLEER. V shed 4 bases and J shed 4 bases, with 10 bases lying between them.

In this sample, this clonotype turned up a few times. The rearrangement uses TRBV12-3 or TRBV12-4 and TRBJ2-7, with D unresolved. V was clipped by 3 bases and J by 6 bases, with 9 bases between them. The CDR3 runs to 12 residues. CDR3 sequence: CASSFSAGEQYF. The CDR3 DNA reads as TGTGCCAGCAGTTTCAGTGCTGGCGAGCAGTACTTC.

The genes are TRBV5-6 and TRBJ1-1; no reliable D call. Trimming took 8 bases from V and 0 from J, leaving 5 bases between them. Germline-derived CDR1 and CDR2 are SGHDT and YYEEEE. The CDR3 has 11 amino acids. This CDR3 reads CASCLNTEAFF. CDR3 DNA: TGTGCCAGTTGCTTGAACACTGAAGCTTTCTTT. Using reference TRBV5-6 and TRBJ1-1 for the parts outside the CDR3, the full variable domain is DAGVTQSPTHLIKTRGQQVTLRCSPKSGHDTVSWYQQALGQGPQFIFQYYEEEERQRGNFPDRFSGHQFPNYSSELNVNALLLGDSALYLCASCLNTEAFFGQGTRLTVV.

The chain recombines TRBV13 with TRBJ2-1; 9 bases fit TRBD2. V gave up 3 bases and J gave up 5 bases; unmatched junction bases: 8. Germline V gene lookup returns CDR1 PRHDT and CDR2 FYEKMQ (reference sequence). The CDR3 totals 16 residues. The CDR3 DNA reads TGTGCCAGCAGCTTCCTCCGCGGGGGGGCTCACAATGAGCAGTTCTTC. Translating it yields CASSFLRGGAHNEQFF.

The chain uses TRBV7-6 and TRBJ1-6; no clear D. Germline V CDR1 and CDR2: SGHVS, FNYEAQ. Trimming cost V 5 bases and J 4 bases, with 18 bases left between them. The CDR3 extends over 17 amino acids. The DNA for the CDR3 is TGTGCCAGCAGCCAACTAAGGGAGTCGGGTTATAATTCACCCCTCCACTTT. As protein: CASSQLRESGYNSPLHF.

The chain couples TRBV20-1 to TRBJ2-5; D is unclear. The CDR3 has 13 residues. Germline V gene data show CDR1 as DFQATT and CDR2 as SNEGSKA (reference sequence). Trimming removed 3 bases from V and 3 bases from J, with 11 bases in between. The CDR3 nucleotides read TGCAGTGCTAGGGAAATCAAAAAAGAGACCCAGTACTTC. Translation gives CSAREIKKETQYF.

This clonotype came up once. The rearrangement joins TRBV7-2 to TRBJ2-1; D possibly corresponds to TRBD2 (7 bases). Germline V CDR1 and CDR2: SGHTA, FQGNSA. This CDR3 is 16 amino acids long. Trimming shortened V by 3 bases and J by 5 bases, and 17 bases separated the two germline ends. The CDR3 loop is CASSLPMGGAHNEQFF. The CDR3 nucleotides are TGTGCCAGCAGCTTGCCCATGGGGGGGGCCCACAATGAGCAGTTCTTC.

The rearrangement uses TRBV24-1 and TRBJ1-4; perhaps TRBD1 as D (6 bases). V dropped 3 bases and J dropped 4 bases, with 11 bases sitting between them. The CDR3 is made up of 15 amino acids. The germline CDR1 and CDR2 sequences are KGHDR and SFDVKD. The DNA of the CDR3 is TGTGCCACCAGTGATAGCGGACAGCTTAATGAAAAACTGTTTTTT. Its protein product is CATSDSGQLNEKLFF.

The chain links TRBV5-6 to TRBJ2-7; D is possibly TRBD1 (5 bases). The J call could be wrong; TRBJ2-5 is a better fit for the DNA end. The CDR3 spans 14 residues. The germline V gene encodes CDR1 SGHDT and CDR2 YYEEEE. DNA of the CDR3: TGTGCCAGCAGCTCCGAAGCCAGGGATAGGACCCAGTACTTC. Translated, it gives CASSSEARDRTQYF.

The V call is TRBV12-3 or TRBV12-4, the J call TRBJ2-4, with 10 bases aligning to TRBD2. The CDR3 totals 17 residues. The junction had 10 bases not matched to a gene; V was cut back by 5 bases and J by 3 bases. In DNA form, the CDR3 reads TGTGCCAGCAGTCCCATCTCGTCTAGCGGGAGCAAAAACATTCAGTACTTC. It codes for CASSPISSSGSKNIQYF.

This clonotype turned up a few times. This rearrangement joins TRBV5-6 to TRBJ2-5; 7 bases are a match to TRBD1. Germline loops: CDR1 SGHDT, CDR2 YYEEEE. V was clipped by 1 base and J by 5 bases; unmatched bases: 2. This CDR3 has 13 residues. The CDR3 region is CASSLRGPETQYF. CDR3 sequence (DNA): TGTGCCAGCAGCTTGAGGGGGCCTGAGACCCAGTACTTC.

The chain carries TRBV6-2 or TRBV6-3 and TRBJ2-1, with TRBD2 matching 12 bases. This CDR3 spans 15 amino acids. Germline CDR1 and CDR2: MNHEY and SVGEGT. Unmatched junction bases numbered 6, after V lost 6 bases and J lost 6 bases. CDR3 residues: CASSRLAGVVNEQFF. In DNA, the CDR3 is TGTGCCAGCAGCAGACTAGCGGGAGTTGTCAATGAGCAGTTCTTC.

The CDR3 coding sequence is TGCAGCGTTCGGGGATCGGGGGATACGCAGTATTTT. It encodes CSVRGSGDTQYF. The chain combines TRBV29-1 with TRBJ2-3; TRBD2 might be the D (5 bases). The CDR3 contains 12 residues. Trimming took 5 bases from V and 6 from J, leaving 12 bases between them. Germline V CDR1 and CDR2: SQVTM, ANQGSEA.

This clonotype was detected a few times. The chain joins TRBV29-1 to TRBJ1-1, with D possibly matching TRBD1 (5 bases). Germline CDR1 and CDR2: SQVTM and ANQGSEA. V was shortened by 4 bases and J by 0 bases, with 12 bases between the two germline ends. This CDR3 has 14 amino acids. CDR3 sequence (DNA): TGCAGCGTTGGGGCAGGGCCCATGAACACTGAAGCTTTCTTT. Protein: CSVGAGPMNTEAFF.

This clonotype appeared a single time. J is TRBJ2-7 and V is TRBV6-1; D possibly corresponds to TRBD1 (5 bases). V dropped 6 bases and J dropped 4 bases, with 13 bases sitting between them. Germline V gene sequence: CDR1 MNHNS, CDR2 SASEGT. This CDR3 comprises 13 residues. CDR3: CASRVQGTYEQYF. In nucleotides, the CDR3 is TGTGCCAGCAGGGTGCAGGGCACTTACGAGCAGTACTTC.

The chain carries TRBV6-5 and TRBJ1-2, with D perhaps matching TRBD1 (6 bases). Germline CDR1 and CDR2: MNHEY and SVGAGI. The CDR3 has 17 amino acids. With 0 bases removed from V and 4 bases from J, the gap between germline ends came to 18 bases. CDR3 sequence (DNA): TGTGCCAGCAGTTACTCGAGCTCAGGGGCCCCCCCCTATGGCTACACCTTC. Residues: CASSYSSSGAPPYGYTF.

The CDR3 reads CSARAGTSGVTGELFF. Here the CDR3 DNA reads TGCAGTGCTAGAGCCGGGACTAGCGGGGTAACCGGGGAGCTGTTTTTT. The rearrangement uses TRBV20-1 and TRBJ2-2; 13 bases fit TRBD2. CDR3 length equals 16 residues. J was trimmed by 5 bases and V by 1 base; bases with no gene match: 4. The germline V gene has CDR1 DFQATT and CDR2 SNEGSKA (reference sequence).

A word on this clonotype: One end of the junction is discordant with germline, which a read error may explain. The gene calls are TRBV7-9 and TRBJ2-1; unclear D gene. CDR1 and CDR2 from the germline V gene are SEHNR and FQNEAQ (reference sequence). The CDR3 is 15 residues long. Here the CDR3 reads CACSLSQNWYNEQFF. The DNA of the CDR3 is TGTGCCTGCAGCTTAAGCCAGAATTGGTACAATGAGCAGTTCTTC.

The CDR3 bases are TGTGCCATCAGTGAGTGGAGGGGATTGGACGAAAAACTGTTTTTT. Amino acids: CAISEWRGLDEKLFF. This rearrangement joins TRBV10-3 to TRBJ1-4; possibly TRBD1 for D (5 bases). The germline V and J ends were trimmed by 1 base and 8 bases, with 14 bases remaining between them. The CDR3 sequence is 15 residues long. Germline V gene sequence: CDR1 ENHRY, CDR2 SYGVKD.